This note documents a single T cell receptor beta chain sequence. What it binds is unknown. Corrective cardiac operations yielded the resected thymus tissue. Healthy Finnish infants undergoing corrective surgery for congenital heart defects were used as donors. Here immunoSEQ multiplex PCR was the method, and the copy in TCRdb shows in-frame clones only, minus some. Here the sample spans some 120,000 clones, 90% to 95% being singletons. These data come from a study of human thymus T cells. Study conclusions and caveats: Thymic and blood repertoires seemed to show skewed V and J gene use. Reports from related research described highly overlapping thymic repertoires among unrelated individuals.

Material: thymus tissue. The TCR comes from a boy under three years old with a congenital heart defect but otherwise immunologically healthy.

The chain's CDR3 is CASSKGAANTGELFF. CDR3 nucleotides: TGTGCCAGCAGTAAGGGCGCAGCGAACACCGGGGAGCTGTTTTTT. The rearrangement links TRBV28 to TRBJ2-2, with D unclear. The V gene lost 5 bases and the J gene lost 0 bases, with 10 bases spanning the gap. The CDR3 extends over 15 amino acids. Germline lookup yields CDR1 MDHEN and CDR2 SYDVKM.